This T cell receptor (beta chain) emerged from a study of blood T cell repertoires in COVID-19. The overall study: Samples taken during acute and convalescent COVID-19 were collected in the United States, Italy and Spain.

The germline V and J ends were trimmed by 0 bases and 2 bases, with 17 bases remaining between them. The CDR3 runs 17 residues. Per the germline V gene, CDR1 is LGHNA and CDR2 is YSLEER. The study drew participants aged about 18 to 95 years from approximately 23 US areas. Cohorts were assigned according to the clinical history that participants reported. All exposed participants met a person with COVID-19 within 2 weeks before entering the study. Libraries were prepared by immunoSEQ multiplex PCR; TCRdb keeps only in-frame clonotypes and omits some of them. Among 200,000 to 300,000 clones listed, approximately 89% were seen once.

V and J are TRBV4-3 and TRBJ2-7; the D gene is possibly TRBD2 (6 bases). The sequenced sample was PBMCs or T cells enriched from blood (not recorded which). The receptor was derived from a middle-aged woman who had been exposed to COVID-19. In DNA form, the CDR3 reads TGCGCCAGCAGCCAAGATGAAGGCGGGGTCCTACCCTACGAGCAGTACTTC. Residues: CASSQDEGGVLPYEQYF.